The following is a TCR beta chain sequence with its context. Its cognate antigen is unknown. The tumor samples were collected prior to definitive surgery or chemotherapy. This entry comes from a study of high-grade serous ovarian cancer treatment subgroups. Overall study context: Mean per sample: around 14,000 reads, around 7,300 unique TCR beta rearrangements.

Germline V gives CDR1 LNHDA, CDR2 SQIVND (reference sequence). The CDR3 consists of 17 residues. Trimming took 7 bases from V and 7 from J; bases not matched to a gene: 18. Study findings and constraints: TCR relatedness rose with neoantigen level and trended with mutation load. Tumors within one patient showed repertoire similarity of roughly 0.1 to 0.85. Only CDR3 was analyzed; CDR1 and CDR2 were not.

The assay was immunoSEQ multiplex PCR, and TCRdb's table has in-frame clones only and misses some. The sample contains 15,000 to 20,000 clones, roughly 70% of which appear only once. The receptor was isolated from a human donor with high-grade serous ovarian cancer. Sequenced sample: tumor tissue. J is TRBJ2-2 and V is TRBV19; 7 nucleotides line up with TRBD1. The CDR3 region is CASTRSGTAIQGGELFF. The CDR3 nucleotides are TGTGCCAGTACGAGGTCAGGGACAGCGATCCAGGGCGGGGAGCTGTTTTTT.